This is a list of T cell receptor beta chains from one sample in a study of OX40 agonist ivuxolimab in advanced cancers. Generated by immunoSEQ multiplex PCR, the TCRdb table keeps only in-frame clones and is missing some. Found here are about 94,000 clones, around 86% of them singletons; the top ten hold around 0.3%. Sequencing was performed on CD4+ or CD8+ T cells sorted from blood, taken in a trial of the OX40 agonist ivuxolimab. All receptors derive from an adult with an advanced solid tumor such as melanoma, head and neck, liver or kidney cancer. The CDR3 runs from the conserved cysteine through the conserved F or W. The D gene is left open where the match is weak. Size is stated for part of the rows, as once, few or many counts, or as a class when the clone is expanded.

NA	NA	TRBJ2-3	TRBV13	TGTGCCAGCAGCTATCTCCGAGGCGGAGATACGCAGTATTTT	CASSYLRGGDTQYF
NA	NA	TRBJ2-2	TRBV5-4	TGTGCCAGCAGCTTCACGTACACCGGGGAGCTGTTTTTT	CASSFTYTGELFF
TRBD2	NA	TRBJ2-5	TRBV6-5	TGTGCCAGCAGTTACTCAAGCGGGGGGGCCGTGGAGACCCAGTACTTC	CASSYSSGGAVETQYF
NA	once	TRBJ2-7	TRBV6-1	TGTGCCAGCAGTAAACCGGGACACCCATCCTACGAGCAGTACTTC	CASSKPGHPSYEQYF
NA	NA	TRBJ1-5	TRBV29-1	TGCAGCGTTGCTGGTCTCGGTCAGCCCCAGCATTTT	CSVAGLGQPQHF
NA	once	TRBJ1-6	TRBV7-2	TGTGCCAGCAGCTTAGTCGGCTCCTATAATTCACCCCTCCACTTT	CASSLVGSYNSPLHF
NA	NA	TRBJ2-7	TRBV7-2	TGTGCCAGCAGCACAGCCGGACAGAACTCCTACGAGCAGTACTTC	CASSTAGQNSYEQYF
NA	once	TRBJ2-7	TRBV7-2	TGTGCCAGCAGCTCCGGACAGTTCTACGAGCAGTACTTC	CASSSGQFYEQYF
TRBD1	NA	TRBJ2-5	TRBV5-4	TGTGCCAGCAGCTCGGGTGACAGGGTAAAGACCCAGTACTTC	CASSSGDRVKTQYF
TRBD1	once	TRBJ1-4	TRBV7-2	TGTGCCAGCAGCTTTGGAGGGGGACAGGGGAGTGAAAAACTGTTTTTT	CASSFGGGQGSEKLFF
NA	NA	TRBJ1-2	TRBV6-1	TGTGCCTCAACTGAGGGGTACTATGGCTACACCTTC	CASTEGYYGYTF
TRBD1	NA	TRBJ2-7	TRBV7-2	TGTGCCAGCAGCTTAAAGGGACAGGGCCTCTCCGAGCAGTACTTC	CASSLKGQGLSEQYF
NA	NA	TRBJ1-6	TRBV29-1	TGCAGCGTCCGGGACGCGAGCTCCTATAATTCACCCCTCCACTTT	CSVRDASSYNSPLHF
TRBD1	NA	TRBJ2-4	TRBV6-6	TGTGCCAGCAGTTACTCAGGACAGGGAGCCAAAAACATTCAGTACTTC	CASSYSGQGAKNIQYF
NA	NA	TRBJ2-5	TRBV12-5	TGTGCTAGTGGATATGGAGAGACCCAGTACTTC	CASGYGETQYF
TRBD1	NA	TRBJ2-5	TRBV6-5	TGTGCCAGCACCAGACAGGGTTTGAAAGAGACCCAGTACTTC	CASTRQGLKETQYF
NA	NA	TRBJ2-6	TRBV5-1	TGCGCCAGCAGCTTGGTGGGGACAAACTCTGGGGCCAACGTCCTGACTTTC	CASSLVGTNSGANVLTF
TRBD1	NA	TRBJ1-5	TRBV5-6	TGTGCCAGCAGCTTGCTACAGGGGGCGGATCAGCCCCAGCATTTT	CASSLLQGADQPQHF
TRBD2	NA	TRBJ2-1	TRBV4-2	TGTGCCAGCAGCCAAGAAGGAAGCGGGGGGTACAATGAGCAGTTCTTC	CASSQEGSGGYNEQFF
NA	NA	TRBJ1-1	TRBV6-5	TGTGCCAGCAGTTACCGTCCTAGGGGGTTGAACACTGAAGCTTTCTTT	CASSYRPRGLNTEAFF
NA	NA	TRBJ1-5	TRBV9	TGTGCCAGCAGCGTCGGGACGAACAGCAATCAGCCCCAGCATTTT	CASSVGTNSNQPQHF
NA	NA	TRBJ1-5	TRBV5-6	TGTGCCAGCAGCCGAGGACAGTATCAGCCCCAGCATTTT	CASSRGQYQPQHF